This T cell receptor beta chain came from a study of T cells in Graves' hyperthyroidism and ophthalmopathy. Notes on the study in general: A median around six months before onset, the model predicted ophthalmopathy. Blood held most thyroid clonotypes expanded above 0.001 frequency.

TCR beta CDR3 regions were amplified from RNA. An initial round of RT-PCR targeting the TCR CDR3 relied on the HTBI primer set. TCRdb recomputed calls from the multiplex PCR reads with MiXCR, one row per CDR3 protein. This repertoire shows 350,000 or so distinct CDR3 sequences, 17% found once; its top ten account for almost 35%. This clonotype was observed many times. Its cognate antigen is unknown. The germline gives CDR1 MNHEY, CDR2 SMNVEV (reference sequence). The CDR3 consists of 14 residues. V lost 6 bases to trimming and J lost 6 bases; unmatched junction nucleotides: 5. Diagnosing involved the use of clinical symptoms, serum thyroxine and TRAb, thyroid ultrasound and orbital computed tomography. The sample, blood from the first hyperthyroidism diagnosis, precedes any ophthalmopathy symptoms.

Sequenced material: blood. V and J are TRBV27 and TRBJ2-7; 13 bases map to TRBD2. The receptor was derived from a woman under 40 with Graves' hyperthyroidism that later progressed to Graves' ophthalmopathy. DNA for the CDR3: TGTGCCAGCAGGGCGGGACTAGCGGGAATCGAGCAGTACTTC. It codes for CASRAGLAGIEQYF.